This T cell receptor (beta chain) derives from a study of identifying expanded T cells in peripheral blood. The germline CDR1 and CDR2 sequences are SNHLY and FYNNEI. The germline V and J ends were trimmed by 6 bases and 2 bases, with 5 bases remaining between them. This CDR3 contains 11 residues. This table comes from immunoSEQ multiplex PCR, and its TCRdb copy is limited to in-frame clones, with some not included. The profile shows about 89,000 clones, about 91% of them singletons. With regard to this clone: The antigen remains unidentified.

The study, taken as a whole, reports: About 1.2 clones differed between technical replicates, versus 16.4 and 19 over time.

The sample taken for sequencing was blood. This chain joins TRBV2 and TRBJ2-7; no clear D. This receptor was taken from a person aged 18 to 69 in good health. CDR3 nucleotides: TGTGCCAGCAGGCTAGCCTACGAGCAGTACTTC. Its protein is CASRLAYEQYF.